There are many counts of the clone carrying this T cell receptor beta chain. Its antigen remains unidentified. This record comes from a study of neurological immune-mediated disorders. Study-wide results and limits: None of the CDR3 amino acid sequences found in expanded clones was shared across subjects. This suggests that the TCR-beta repertoires were private in all groups.

The CDR3 covers 14 residues. Germline V gene sequence: CDR1 SGHRS, CDR2 YFSETQ. V was cut by 1 base and J by 4 bases, with 12 bases left in between. Stored at -80 C, 2 million PBMCs were the source of the unsorted libraries. Synthesis of cDNA was carried out by template-switch 5'RACE. The reaction used 10-nucleotide random UMIs. The output of every sequencing run exceeded 170 million TCR-beta sequences, derived from 15-18 subjects. TCRdb called the 5' RACE reads again in MiXCR, with one record for every CDR3 protein. The sample has 53,000 or so distinct CDR3 sequences; 9.5% to 15% are singletons. The origin of this receptor is a woman aged 55-70 years with HTLV-1-associated myelopathy (HAM/TSP). The chain uses TRBV5-1 and TRBJ2-7; the D gene could be TRBD1 or TRBD2 (7 bases each). The material sequenced was PBMCs. The CDR3 nucleotides read TGCGCCAGCAGCTTGACAGGGGAGGGTTACGAGCAGTACTTC. Its protein product is CASSLTGEGYEQYF. Supplemented by reference TRBV5-1 and TRBJ2-7, the full variable domain reads KAGVTQTPRYLIKTRGQQVTLSCSPISGHRSVSWYQQTPGQGLQFLFEYFSETQRNKGNFPGRFSGRQFSNSRSEMNVSTLELGDSALYLCASSLTGEGYEQYFGPGTRLTVT.